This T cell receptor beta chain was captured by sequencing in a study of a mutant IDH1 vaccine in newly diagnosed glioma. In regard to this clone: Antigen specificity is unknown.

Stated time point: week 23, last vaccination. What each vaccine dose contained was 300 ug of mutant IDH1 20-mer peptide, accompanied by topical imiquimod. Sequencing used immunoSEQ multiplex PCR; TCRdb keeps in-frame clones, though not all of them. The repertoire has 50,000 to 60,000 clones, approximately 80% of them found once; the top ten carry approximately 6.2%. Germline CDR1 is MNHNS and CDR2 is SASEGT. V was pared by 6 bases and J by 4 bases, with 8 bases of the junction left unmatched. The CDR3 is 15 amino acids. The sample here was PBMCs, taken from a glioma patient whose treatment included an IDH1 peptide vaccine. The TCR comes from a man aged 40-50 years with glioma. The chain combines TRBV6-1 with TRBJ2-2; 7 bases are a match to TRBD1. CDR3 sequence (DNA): TGTGCCAGCAGGCTGGGGACAGAGGGCACCGGGGAGCTGTTTTTT. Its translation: CASRLGTEGTGELFF.